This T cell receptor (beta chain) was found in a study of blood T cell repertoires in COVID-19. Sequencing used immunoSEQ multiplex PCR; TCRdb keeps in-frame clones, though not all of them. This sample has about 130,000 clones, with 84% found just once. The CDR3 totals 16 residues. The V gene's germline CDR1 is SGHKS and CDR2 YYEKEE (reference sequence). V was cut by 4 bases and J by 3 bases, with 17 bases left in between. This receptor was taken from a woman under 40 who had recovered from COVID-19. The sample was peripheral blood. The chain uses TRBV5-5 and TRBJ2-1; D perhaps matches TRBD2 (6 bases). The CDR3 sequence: CASSVTGTSFYNEQFF. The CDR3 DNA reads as TGTGCCAGCAGCGTCACCGGGACTTCTTTCTACAATGAGCAGTTCTTC.